These 5 T cell receptor beta chains were sequenced from one sample in a study of T cells after yellow fever vaccination. TCRdb re-called the 5' RACE reads through MiXCR, storing one row per CDR3 protein. Here the sample spans 350,000 to 550,000 distinct CDR3 sequences, under 20% being singletons. The sample consisted of PBMCs, taken before the yellow fever booster vaccination. The origin of the receptors is a man aged 18 to 30 who received the YFV17D yellow fever vaccine.

The rearrangement links TRBV9 to TRBJ1-3; 7 bases are a match to TRBD1. V gave up 4 bases and J gave up 0 bases; unmatched junction bases: 13. The CDR3 consists of 18 residues. Per germline, CDR1 SGDLS and CDR2 YYNGEE. CDR3 nucleotide sequence: TGTGCCAGCAGCCGTGGACCCCGGACAGGCGACTCTGGAAACACCATATATTTT. Amino acids: CASSRGPRTGDSGNTIYF.

This clonotype was detected a few times. The rearrangement links TRBV4-3 to TRBJ2-3, with D hard to call. This CDR3 has 13 amino acids. The germline CDR1 and CDR2 sequences are LGHNA and YSLEER. The V and J ends lost 4 bases and 3 bases respectively, with 8 bases between them. The CDR3 DNA reads as TGCGCCAGCAGCCGACGGCCGACAGATACGCAGTATTTT. Translation: CASSRRPTDTQYF.

This sequence joins TRBV6-5 and TRBJ1-1; D is unclear. The CDR3 is made up of 15 amino acids. Trimming shortened V by 6 bases and J by 2 bases, and 16 bases separated the two germline ends. Germline V gene lookup returns CDR1 MNHEY and CDR2 SVGAGI. CDR3 in DNA: TGTGCCAGCAGCCCCCTCAGCCGTTACAACACTGAAGCTTTCTTT. It encodes CASSPLSRYNTEAFF.

This clonotype was seen only a few times. The J gene is TRBJ1-6, the V gene TRBV27, with D possibly matching TRBD1 (6 bases). Germline V CDR1 and CDR2: MNHEY, SMNVEV (reference sequence). The CDR3 has 13 residues. Trimming stripped 4 bases from V and 11 bases from J, with 12 bases between. In DNA, the CDR3 is TGTGCCAGCAGTTCCAGGGGTGGGACACCCCTCCACTTT. It translates to CASSSRGGTPLHF.

V and J are TRBV5-1 and TRBJ2-1; unclear D gene. The CDR3 has 13 amino acids. V shed 0 bases and J shed 9 bases, with 10 bases lying between them. CDR1 SGHRS and CDR2 YFSETQ come from the germline V gene. The CDR3 sequence: CASSLARSSEQFF. For the CDR3, the DNA is TGCGCCAGCAGCTTGGCTCGTAGTAGTGAGCAGTTCTTC.